The rows below give T cell receptor beta chains drawn from one sample of a study of CD8 T cells in ankylosing spondylitis. One entry per CDR3 protein results from TCRdb running MiXCR on the 5' RACE reads. In the table there are about 340,000 distinct CDR3 sequences, roughly 15% of which are singletons. Sample: blood, either unsorted or a sorted T cell fraction (not recorded which). The origin of the receptors is a male donor with ankylosing spondylitis or in good health (not recorded which). The conserved cysteine and the conserved F or W are not part of the CDR3 here. Some rows have no size entry. The others give once, few or many, or a class for an expanded clone.

v_call	clone_size	j_call	cdr3_aa
TRBV10-1	few	TRBJ2-3	ASSSRGGDTQY
TRBV7-2	.	TRBJ2-1	ASSGTVAYNEQF
TRBV6-5	.	TRBJ1-1	AARRDTEAF
TRBV28	many	TRBJ1-2	ASSLQGRDYGYT
TRBV29-1	few	TRBJ2-5	SVGTVGETQY
TRBV24-1	.	TRBJ2-3	ATSGTGGSLSTDTQY
TRBV12-3/TRBV12-4	few	TRBJ1-1	ASSGGQGEAF
TRBV20-1	few	TRBJ2-7	SARPPSGNGYEQY
TRBV2	.	TRBJ2-2	TFCLDLFALIFTGELF
TRBV5-1	few	TRBJ1-1	ASSLGGLGTEAF
TRBV7-8	.	TRBJ2-5	ASSRNRAGTQTQY
TRBV12-3/TRBV12-4	.	TRBJ2-1	ASSSGGSTHNEQF
TRBV11-2	.	TRBJ2-3	ASSLEGSGRTDTQY
TRBV6-5	few	TRBJ1-1	ASSYSAGGLNTEAF
TRBV5-1	few	TRBJ2-4	ASSSGTSGTKNIQY
TRBV29-1	.	TRBJ2-5	SAGESEETQY